Shown below are 12 T cell receptor beta chains from a single sample sequenced in a study of tumor-infiltrating lymphocytes in primary liver carcinoma. Bulk tissue was left unsorted, and RNA and DNA were co-extracted from about 20-30 mg of it. Starting material of 500 to 600 ng total RNA yielded TCR beta cDNA via a constant-region primer. Three-round nested multiplex PCR performed with slightly modified ARM-PCR produced the TCR beta libraries. The study ran its first two PCR rounds for approximately 10 cycles each, using TRBV1-TRBV30 forward primers and a C-beta reverse primer. TCRdb analysed the multiplex PCR reads with MiXCR anew, one entry per CDR3 protein. Of over 100,000 distinct CDR3 sequences in the sample, around 70% were seen once. Material for sequencing was tumor-adjacent normal liver tissue. The receptor source for this set is a woman aged 60-75 years with primary liver carcinoma and hepatitis B virus infection.

The table lists this clonotype with many counts. The gene calls are TRBV2 and TRBJ2-7; TRBD2 aligns across 8 bases. This CDR3 comprises 15 residues. CDR1 is SNHLY, CDR2 FYNNEI, per germline. The junction had 9 bases not matched to a gene; V was cut back by 3 bases and J by 5 bases. In nucleotides, the CDR3 is TGTGCCAGCAGTGAGTCGAGCGGGAGTTCCCACGAGCAGTACTTC. This encodes CASSESSGSSHEQYF.

Details on this clonotype: At one boundary the junction diverges from the germline segment, which might be a read error. The CDR3 nucleotides read TGTACCAGCAGCCCCCGGAGATACAATGAGCAGTTCTTC. This translates into CTSSPRRYNEQFF. The gene calls are TRBV11-1 and TRBJ2-1; D not resolved. The germline V gene encodes CDR1 SGHAT and CDR2 FQDESV (reference sequence). The CDR3 has 13 amino acids.

There are many counts of this clonotype. The chain recombines TRBV5-4 with TRBJ2-7; D not certain. This CDR3 comprises 13 residues. V was cut by 0 bases and J by 5 bases, with 9 bases left in between. The germline gives CDR1 SGHNT, CDR2 YYREEE (reference sequence). The CDR3 protein is CASSLAIGNEQYF. CDR3 bases: TGTGCCAGCAGCTTGGCAATCGGCAACGAGCAGTACTTC.

Remarks on this clonotype: A much larger clone is a single base away; this may be a read error. The chain links TRBV19 to TRBJ2-3; 12 bases align to TRBD2. From germline, CDR1 is LNHDA and CDR2 SQIVND (reference sequence). CDR3 length equals 15 residues. The V segment lost 6 bases and the J segment 4 bases; nucleotides outside the gene matches: 5. CDR3 sequence: CASSRLAGASDTQYF. CDR3 bases: TGTGCCAGTAGCCGACTAGCGGGAGCCTCAGATACGCAGTATTTT.

V usage is TRBV4-1 and J usage is TRBJ1-6, with 7 bases identical to TRBD1. The CDR3 runs 16 residues. Germline V gene data show CDR1 as MGHRA and CDR2 as YSYEKL. The ends lost 0 bases at V and 8 bases at J; junction bases unmatched: 7. CDR3 nucleotides: TGCGCCAGCAGCCAAGAGAGGACCGGGACAGATTCACCCCTCCACTTT. Its protein product is CASSQERTGTDSPLHF.

V usage is TRBV18 and J usage is TRBJ1-1; D is undetermined. CDR3 length equals 11 residues. V lost 2 bases to trimming and J lost 7 bases, with 5 bases between them. CDR1 KGHSH and CDR2 LQKENI come from the germline V gene. Here the CDR3 reads CASSPGVEAFF. The CDR3 bases are TGTGCCAGCTCACCAGGGGTTGAAGCTTTCTTT. The full variable domain, completed using reference TRBV18 and TRBJ1-1, is NAGVMQNPRHLVRRRGQEARLRCSPMKGHSHVYWYRQLPEEGLKFMVYLQKENIIDESGMPKERFSAEFPKEGPSILRIQQVVRGDSAAYFCASSPGVEAFFGQGTRLTVV.

Many counts were recorded for this clonotype. The gene calls are TRBV6-2 or TRBV6-3 and TRBJ2-3; 8 bases match TRBD2. Germline CDR1 and CDR2: MNHEY and SVGEGT. Unmatched junction bases numbered 8, after V lost 7 bases and J lost 2 bases. The CDR3 sequence is 15 residues long. CDR3 loop: CASTPGTRYTDTQYF. The CDR3 nucleotides read TGTGCCAGCACCCCCGGGACTAGGTACACAGATACGCAGTATTTT.

A remark on this clonotype: Being one base from a much bigger clone, this may be a read error. CDR3 sequence reads: CAGSSPGSANTGELFF. The DNA of the CDR3 is TGTGCCGGCAGCTCCCCGGGGAGTGCGAACACCGGGGAGCTGTTTTTT. The chain combines TRBV7-9 with TRBJ2-2; tentatively, D is TRBD2 (5 bases). The CDR3 is 16 residues long. From germline, CDR1 is SEHNR and CDR2 FQNEAQ (reference sequence).

Remarks on this clonotype: The conserved closing phenylalanine or tryptophan is absent in this CDR3, likely reflecting a read error. The CDR3 protein is CASSYSSGVEQYL. For the CDR3, the DNA is TGTGCCAGCAGTTACTCTTCGGGTGTCGAGCAGTACTTA. The chain carries TRBV6-5 and TRBJ2-7; D gene uncertain. The CDR3 extends over 13 amino acids. V shed 0 bases and J shed 6 bases, with 9 bases lying between them. The germline CDR1 and CDR2 sequences are MNHEY and SVGAGI.

Turning to this clonotype: Its ends do not fully match the called genes, so a read error is possible. CDR3 residues: CASSLAAGITDTQYF. In DNA form, the CDR3 reads TGCGCCAGCAGCTTGGCAGCGGGGATTACAGATACGCAGTATTTT. The chain recombines TRBV5-4 with TRBJ2-3; the match to TRBD2 covers 7 bases. Germline lookup yields CDR1 SGHNT and CDR2 YYREEE (reference sequence). The CDR3 has 15 amino acids.

In the case of this clonotype: One end of the junction fails to match germline, which may point to a read error. The chain recombines TRBV7-3 with TRBJ2-2, with TRBD2 identical over 9 bases. CDR1 is SGHTA and CDR2 is FQGTGA in the germline V gene. This CDR3 spans 16 amino acids. The CDR3 loop reads CASSLTAGGVTGELFF. The DNA for the CDR3 is TGTGCTAGCAGCTTAACTGCGGGAGGGGTCACCGGGGAGCTGTTTTTT.

A remark on this clonotype: At one end, the junction sequence differs from germline, possibly due to a read error. The gene calls are TRBV28 and TRBJ2-3, with D possibly being TRBD1 (6 bases). The germline V gene has CDR1 MDHEN and CDR2 SYDVKM. The CDR3 has 19 amino acids. In nucleotides, the CDR3 is TGTGCCAGCAGTTTAACAGGGCGGCTAGTCCAGCTCTACGCAGATACGCATTATTTT. It translates to CASSLTGRLVQLYADTHYF.